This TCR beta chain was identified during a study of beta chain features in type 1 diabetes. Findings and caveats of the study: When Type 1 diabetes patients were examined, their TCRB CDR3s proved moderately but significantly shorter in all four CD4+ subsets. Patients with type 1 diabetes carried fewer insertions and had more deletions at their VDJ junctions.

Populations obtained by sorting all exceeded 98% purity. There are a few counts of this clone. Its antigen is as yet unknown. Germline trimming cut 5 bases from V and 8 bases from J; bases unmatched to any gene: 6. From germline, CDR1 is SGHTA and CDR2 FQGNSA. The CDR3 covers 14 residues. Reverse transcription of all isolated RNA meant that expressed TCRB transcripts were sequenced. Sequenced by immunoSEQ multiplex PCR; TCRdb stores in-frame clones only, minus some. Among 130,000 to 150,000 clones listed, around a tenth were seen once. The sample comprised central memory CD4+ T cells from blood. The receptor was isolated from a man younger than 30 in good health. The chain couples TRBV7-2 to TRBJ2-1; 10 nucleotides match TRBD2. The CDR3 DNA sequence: TGTGCCAGCAGCCTCCGGCTAGCGGGGGATGAGCAGTTCTTC. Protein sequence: CASSLRLAGDEQFF.